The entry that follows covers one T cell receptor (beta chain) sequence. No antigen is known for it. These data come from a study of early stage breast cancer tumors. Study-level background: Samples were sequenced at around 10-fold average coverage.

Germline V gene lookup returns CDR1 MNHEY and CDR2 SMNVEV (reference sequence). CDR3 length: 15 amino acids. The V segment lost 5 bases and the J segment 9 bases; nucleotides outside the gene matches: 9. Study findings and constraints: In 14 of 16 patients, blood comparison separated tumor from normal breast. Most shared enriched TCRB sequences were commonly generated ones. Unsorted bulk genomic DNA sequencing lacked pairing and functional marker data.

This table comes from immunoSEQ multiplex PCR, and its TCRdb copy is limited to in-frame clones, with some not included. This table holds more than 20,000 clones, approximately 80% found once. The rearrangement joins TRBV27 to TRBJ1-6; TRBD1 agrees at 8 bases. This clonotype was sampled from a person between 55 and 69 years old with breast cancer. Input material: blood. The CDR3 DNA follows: TGTGCCAGCAGTGCCATGACAGGGGTGGTTTCACCCCTCCACTTT. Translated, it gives CASSAMTGVVSPLHF.